This T cell receptor (beta chain) emerged from a study of response to subunit inactivated influenza vaccine (dated by TCRdb to the late 2010s). For context, the study as a whole: Deep quantitative T cell receptor repertoire profiling was used in the study to track responses to a trivalent subunit inactivated influenza vaccine.

Points the paper makes about the study in general: The authors proposed that each seasonal influenza vaccination may bring in only a limited number of new T cells.

The CDR3 runs 17 amino acids, cysteine and phenylalanine included. Only the CDR3 region is kept as DNA, spanning 51 bases read in frame from base 1. From a lookup of the germline V gene (reference sequence), CDR1 and CDR2 are GTSNPN and SVGIG. The germline ends are 19 bases apart after V is trimmed by 1 base and J by 4 bases. The library was made by RT-PCR. Sequencer: Illumina HiSeq 2500. The public reads were quality trimmed at Q25 with fastp and then assembled into clones with MiXCR by TCRdb, keeping productive beta chains. CDR3 protein sequences are deduplicated, and each keeps its most common genes and DNA. In all, the sample holds approximately 680,000 distinct CDR3 sequences, and approximately 14% of those were seen once. 11% of the sample belongs to the ten largest clones. As for this clonotype: The target of this receptor is not known. Base qualities were left out, and no much larger clone turns up one base away.

Here the sequenced sample was PBMCs from blood, taken roughly 12 days after vaccination. The receptor chain draws on TRBV30 and TRBJ2-2; matching of 5 bases hints at TRBD2 as the D gene. The clonotype was recovered from a middle-aged man who received an inactivated influenza vaccine. Donor details come from another sample of the same person, matched by shared clones. The sequence in DNA is TGTGCCTGGAGTGGTTCGAGCGCCGGAGGTGGCACCGGGGAGCTGTTTTTT. It translates to CAWSGSSAGGGTGELFF.